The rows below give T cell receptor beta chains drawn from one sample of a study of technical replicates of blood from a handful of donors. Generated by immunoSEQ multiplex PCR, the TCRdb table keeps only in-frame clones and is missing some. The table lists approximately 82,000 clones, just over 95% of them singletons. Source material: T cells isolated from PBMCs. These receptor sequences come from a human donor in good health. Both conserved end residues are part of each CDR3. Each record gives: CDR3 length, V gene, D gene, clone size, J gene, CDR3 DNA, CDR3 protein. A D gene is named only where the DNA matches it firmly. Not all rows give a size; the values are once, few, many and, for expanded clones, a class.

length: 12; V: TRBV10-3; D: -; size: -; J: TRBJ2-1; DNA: TGTGCCATCAGGGGCAGACACAATGAGCAGTTCTTC; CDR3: CAIRGRHNEQFF
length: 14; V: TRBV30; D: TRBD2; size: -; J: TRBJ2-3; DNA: TGTGCCTGGAGTACTAGCGGGAGGGAAAATACGCAGTATTTT; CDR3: CAWSTSGRENTQYF
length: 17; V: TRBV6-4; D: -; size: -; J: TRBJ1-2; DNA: TGTGCCAGCAGTGACTCGTCAACCGGGACTTCACCATATGGCTACACCTTC; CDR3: CASSDSSTGTSPYGYTF
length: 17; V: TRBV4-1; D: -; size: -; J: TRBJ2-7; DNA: TGCGCCAGCAGCCAAGATGAACAGGGCCTTCTCCTCTACGAGCAGTACTTC; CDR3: CASSQDEQGLLLYEQYF
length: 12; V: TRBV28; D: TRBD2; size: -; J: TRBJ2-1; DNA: TGTGCCAGCAGCCCCAGCGGGACTGAGCAGTTCTTC; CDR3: CASSPSGTEQFF
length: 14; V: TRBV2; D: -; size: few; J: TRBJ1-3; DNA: TGTGCCAGCAGTGGCCAGGGGAGTGGAAACACCATATATTTT; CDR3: CASSGQGSGNTIYF
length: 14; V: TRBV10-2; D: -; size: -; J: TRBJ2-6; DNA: TGCGCCAGCAGGGAGGTCGCTGGGGCCAACGTCCTGACTTTC; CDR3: CASREVAGANVLTF
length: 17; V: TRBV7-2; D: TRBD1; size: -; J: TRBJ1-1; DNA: TGTGCCAGCAGCCCACGGGACAGGACACAATCGTACACTGAAGCTTTCTTT; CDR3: CASSPRDRTQSYTEAFF
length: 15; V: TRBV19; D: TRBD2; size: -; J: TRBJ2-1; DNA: TGTGCCAGTAGTACGGCGGGAGTTTCCTACAATGAGCAGTTCTTC; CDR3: CASSTAGVSYNEQFF
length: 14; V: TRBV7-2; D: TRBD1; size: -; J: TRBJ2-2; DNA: TGTGCCAGCAGCTCTACAGGGGACACCGGGGAGCTGTTTTTT; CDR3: CASSSTGDTGELFF
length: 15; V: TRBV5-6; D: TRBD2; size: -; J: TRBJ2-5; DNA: TGTGCCAGCAGCTACTCGGGACTATTCCAAGAGACCCAGTACTTC; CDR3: CASSYSGLFQETQYF
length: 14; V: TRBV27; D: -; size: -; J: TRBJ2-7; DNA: TGTGCCAGCAGTTTATATGACAGTTCCTACGAGCAGTACTTC; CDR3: CASSLYDSSYEQYF
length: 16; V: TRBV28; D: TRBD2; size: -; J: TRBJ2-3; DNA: TGTGCCAGCAGTTTAGGTTGGGCGGGGGGCACAGATACGCAGTATTTT; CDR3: CASSLGWAGGTDTQYF
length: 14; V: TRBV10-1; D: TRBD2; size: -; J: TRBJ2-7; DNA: TGCGCCAGCAGTGCTGGGACTAGGATCTACGAGCAGTACTTC; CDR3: CASSAGTRIYEQYF
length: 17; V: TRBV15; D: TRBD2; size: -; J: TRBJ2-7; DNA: TGTGCCACCAGCAGAGATTTGGGAGGGAACAATCCGGTTTTGGAGTACTTC; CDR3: CATSRDLGGNNPVLEYF
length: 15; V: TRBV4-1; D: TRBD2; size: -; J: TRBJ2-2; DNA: TGCGCCAGCAGGGCCGGGACTAGCGTCACCGGGGAGCTGTTTTTT; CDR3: CASRAGTSVTGELFF
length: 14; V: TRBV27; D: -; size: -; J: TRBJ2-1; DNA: TGTGCCAGCAGTTTCGGCGTATCAGGCAATGAGCAGTTCTTC; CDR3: CASSFGVSGNEQFF
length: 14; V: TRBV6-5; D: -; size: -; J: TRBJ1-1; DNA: TGTGCCAGCAGTTACTCTCTGACAACCACTGAAGCTTTCTTT; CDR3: CASSYSLTTTEAFF
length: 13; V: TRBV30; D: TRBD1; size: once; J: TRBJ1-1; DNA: TGTGCCTGGACCGGGACAGGGAACACTGAAGCTTTCTTT; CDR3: CAWTGTGNTEAFF